The 20 T cell receptor beta chains below come from one sample, sequenced in a study of monozygotic twins with inflammatory bowel disease. TCRdb reprocessed the 5' RACE reads and keeps a single row for each CDR3 protein, giving no DNA. Recorded here are about 380,000 distinct CDR3 sequences; the top ten clones represent 2.5% to 3%. The source material was blood. The receptor source for this set is a human donor with ulcerative colitis or Crohn's disease, or a healthy co-twin of an affected twin (not recorded which).

The CDR3 spells CASSSRLGQGFTGELFF. This rearrangement joins TRBV5-1 to TRBJ2-2; the TRBD1 assignment by TCRdb is unverifiable without DNA. The CDR3 spans 17 residues. Germline V lookup: CDR1 SGHRS, CDR2 YFSETQ.

V gene TRBV4-1 combines with J gene TRBJ1-2; lacking DNA, the TRBD1 call made by TCRdb goes unchecked. This CDR3 contains 15 residues. Germline values: CDR1 MGHRA, CDR2 YSYEKL. The CDR3 region is CASSQAATGTYGYTF.

This sequence joins TRBV18 and TRBJ1-5; TCRdb returns TRBD1, unconfirmable since there is no DNA. The CDR3 length is 14 residues. Germline V gene data show CDR1 as KGHSH and CDR2 as LQKENI. The CDR3 here is CASSPGAGDQPQHF.

The genes are TRBV5-1 and TRBJ2-5; the D gene TCRdb calls, TRBD1, cannot be checked with no DNA. Germline V gene lookup returns CDR1 SGHRS and CDR2 YFSETQ. The CDR3 covers 15 residues. CDR3 sequence: CASSLARGRWETQYF.

This sequence joins TRBV4-3 and TRBJ1-2; the TCRdb D gene call, TRBD1, has no DNA to confirm it. Germline assignment: CDR1 LGHNA and CDR2 YSLEER. The CDR3 has 18 amino acids. CDR3 residues: CASSQGWTGDAVLSGYTF.

The V call is TRBV6-2 or TRBV6-3, the J call TRBJ1-5; checking the TCRdb D call of TRBD1 is not possible without DNA. The germline V gene encodes CDR1 MNHEY and CDR2 SVGEGT. The CDR3 loop spans 13 amino acids. CDR3: CASSYTFRTAQHF.

This chain uses TRBV5-1 with TRBJ1-1; TCRdb calls TRBD1, which cannot be checked without DNA. This CDR3 comprises 13 residues. Germline lookup yields CDR1 SGHRS and CDR2 YFSETQ. CDR3 residues: CASSNRGLSEAFF.

This chain joins TRBV5-6 and TRBJ2-2; the D call from TCRdb, TRBD1, cannot be confirmed without DNA. The CDR3 runs to 18 residues. CDR1 and CDR2 from the germline V gene are SGHDT and YYEEEE. The CDR3 reads CASSLNIGGGANTGELFF.

V is TRBV12-5 and J is TRBJ1-6. The germline CDR1 and CDR2 sequences are LGHNT and FRNRAP. This CDR3 has 15 residues. CDR3 protein: CASGSGTADNSPLHF.

The chain couples TRBV5-1 to TRBJ2-5; lacking DNA, the TRBD2 call made by TCRdb goes unchecked. Germline lookup yields CDR1 SGHRS and CDR2 YFSETQ. The CDR3 totals 16 residues. This CDR3 is CASSLGWPSPQETQYF.

The CDR3: CASSFSQGYEQYF. The J gene is TRBJ2-7, the V gene TRBV7-2; there is no DNA to check the TCRdb D call of TRBD1. Germline V gives CDR1 SGHTA, CDR2 FQGNSA. The length of the CDR3 is 13 residues.

The chain uses TRBV7-2 and TRBJ2-6; there is no DNA to check the TCRdb D call of TRBD1. Germline CDR1 and CDR2: SGHTA and FQGNSA. CDR3 length equals 17 residues. This chain's CDR3 is CASRSTGAASGANVLTF.

The chain combines TRBV5-1 with TRBJ1-4; the D gene TCRdb calls, TRBD1, cannot be checked with no DNA. The CDR3 totals 14 residues. The germline gives CDR1 SGHRS, CDR2 YFSETQ. The CDR3 here is CASSERDMNEKLFF.

The chain joins TRBV5-4 to TRBJ2-6; TCRdb's D call, TRBD1, is unchecked because there is no DNA. Looked up from germline, CDR1 is SGHNT and CDR2 is YYREEE (reference sequence). The CDR3 runs to 19 residues. This CDR3 is CASSSNLGQGPSGANVLTF.

The chain couples TRBV5-1 to TRBJ2-5. CDR1 SGHRS and CDR2 YFSETQ come from the germline V gene. CDR3 length: 15 amino acids. The CDR3 reads CASSLGHRVQETQYF.

The chain couples TRBV4-2 to TRBJ2-3. Germline V gene lookup returns CDR1 LGHNA and CDR2 YNFKEQ. The CDR3 has 17 amino acids. Here the CDR3 reads CASSQDQASGGTDTQYF.

V is TRBV29-1 and J is TRBJ1-1; the D gene TCRdb calls, TRBD1, cannot be checked with no DNA. This CDR3 is 12 amino acids long. Germline V gene data show CDR1 as SQVTM and CDR2 as ANQGSEA. The CDR3 loop reads CSVGQGNTEAFF.

This chain uses TRBV7-2 with TRBJ2-4; TCRdb proposes TRBD1, but this gene call is untestable without DNA. CDR1 SGHTA and CDR2 FQGNSA come from the germline V gene. The CDR3 spans 15 residues. CDR3 region: CASSLAGGSGNIQYF.

V usage is TRBV5-1 and J usage is TRBJ1-1; as DNA is missing, the TRBD1 call by TCRdb cannot be tested. CDR3 length: 16 amino acids. CDR1 and CDR2 from the germline V gene are SGHRS and YFSETQ. The CDR3: CASSFAPDRGRTEAFF.

V gene TRBV4-3 combines with J gene TRBJ2-7. Germline V gene lookup returns CDR1 LGHNA and CDR2 YSLEER. The CDR3 has 15 amino acids. The CDR3 sequence: CASSRTASQSYEQYF.